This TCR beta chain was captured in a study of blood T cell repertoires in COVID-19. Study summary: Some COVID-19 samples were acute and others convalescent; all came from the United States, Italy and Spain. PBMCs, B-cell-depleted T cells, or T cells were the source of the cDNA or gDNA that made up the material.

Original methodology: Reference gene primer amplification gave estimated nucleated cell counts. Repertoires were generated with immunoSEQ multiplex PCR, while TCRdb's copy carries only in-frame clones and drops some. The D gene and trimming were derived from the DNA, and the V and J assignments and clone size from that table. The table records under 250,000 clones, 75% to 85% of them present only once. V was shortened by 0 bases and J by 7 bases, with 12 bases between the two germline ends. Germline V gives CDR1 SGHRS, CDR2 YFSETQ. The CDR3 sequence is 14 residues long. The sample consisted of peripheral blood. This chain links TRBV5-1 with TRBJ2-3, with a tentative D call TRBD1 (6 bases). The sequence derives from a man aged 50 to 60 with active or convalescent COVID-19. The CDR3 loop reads CASSLGQDGNTQYF. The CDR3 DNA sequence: TGCGCCAGCAGCTTGGGACAGGACGGCAATACGCAGTATTTT. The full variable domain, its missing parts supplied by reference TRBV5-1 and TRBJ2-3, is KAGVTQTPRYLIKTRGQQVTLSCSPISGHRSVSWYQQTPGQGLQFLFEYFSETQRNKGNFPGRFSGRQFSNSRSEMNVSTLELGDSALYLCASSLGQDGNTQYFGPGTRLTVL.